Listed below are T cell receptor beta chains from one sample, sequenced in a study of T cell changes during pregnancy in multiple sclerosis. The table came from immunoSEQ multiplex PCR; TCRdb's copy has only in-frame clones and leaves some out. The sample lists tens of thousands of clones, 93% occurring once. Material: CD8+ T cells from peripheral blood mononuclear cells, obtained in the second trimester of pregnancy. The receptors originated from a female donor with multiple sclerosis, enrolled in a pregnancy study. CDR3s include the opening cysteine and the closing phenylalanine or tryptophan. Each record gives: clone size, V gene, D gene, J gene, CDR3 protein, CDR3 DNA. A D gene is named only where the DNA matches it firmly. Only some rows state a clone size, as once, few, many or a class for expanded clones.

>NA|TRBV4-1|TRBD2|TRBJ2-7
CASSHLAVDEQYF
TGCGCCAGCAGCCATCTAGCGGTAGACGAGCAGTACTTC
>once|TRBV5-5|NA|TRBJ2-7
CASSLGAYEQYF
TGTGCCAGCAGCTTGGGAGCCTACGAGCAGTACTTC
>once|TRBV19|NA|TRBJ2-1
CASSSRDEQFF
TGTGCCAGTAGTTCCCGCGATGAGCAGTTCTTC
>NA|TRBV5-1|TRBD2|TRBJ2-3
CASSLGTSVYF
TGCGCCAGCAGCTTAGGGACTAGTGTGTATTTT
>NA|TRBV9|NA|TRBJ1-1
CASSVDGGGTEAFF
TGTGCCAGCAGCGTAGATGGGGGGGGAACTGAAGCTTTCTTT
>NA|TRBV7-6|TRBD1|TRBJ1-2
CASSSPGTGYGYTF
TGTGCCAGCAGCTCACCAGGGACAGGGTACGGCTACACCTTC
>once|TRBV14|NA|TRBJ2-1
CASSQSGGSYNEQFF
TGTGCCAGCAGCCAGTCGGGGGGCAGCTACAATGAGCAGTTCTTC
>NA|TRBV6-1|NA|TRBJ2-7
CASIGGDYEQYF
TGTGCCAGCATTGGGGGCGACTACGAGCAGTACTTC
>NA|TRBV4-2|TRBD1|TRBJ2-4
CASSQHRGDIQYF
TGTGCCAGCAGCCAGCACAGGGGGGACATTCAGTACTTC
>NA|TRBV19|NA|TRBJ2-2
CASSSGGTGELFF
TGTGCCAGTAGTTCTGGCGGGACCGGGGAGCTGTTTTTT
>NA|TRBV7-9|TRBD1|TRBJ2-7
CASTRHGQGAYEQYF
TGTGCCAGCACACGGCACGGACAGGGGGCGTACGAGCAGTACTTC
>NA|TRBV4-2|TRBD2|TRBJ2-7
CASSQPNSGRVEEQYF
TGTGCCAGCAGCCAACCGAATAGCGGGAGGGTAGAAGAGCAGTACTTC
>NA|TRBV6-1|NA|TRBJ2-7
CASSEAGGQGYEQYF
TGTGCCAGCAGTGAAGCAGGAGGGCAGGGCTACGAGCAGTACTTC
>NA|TRBV25-1|TRBD1|TRBJ2-5
CASLEEGGEETQYF
TGTGCCAGCCTCGAGGAAGGGGGCGAGGAGACCCAGTACTTC
>NA|TRBV15|NA|TRBJ2-5
CATRGYQETQYF
TGTGCCACCCGGGGGTACCAAGAGACCCAGTACTTC
>NA|TRBV9|TRBD2|TRBJ2-5
CASSPRDSGTRETQYF
TGTGCCAGCAGCCCTCGGGATAGCGGGACTCGAGAGACCCAGTACTTC
>NA|TRBV14|NA|TRBJ2-7
CASSSAWDKTYEQYF
TGTGCCAGCAGCTCGGCATGGGACAAGACCTACGAGCAGTACTTC
>once|TRBV4-3|NA|TRBJ1-2
CASSQDSASLTADGYTF
TGCGCCAGCAGCCAAGATTCGGCCTCCCTCACAGCGGATGGCTACACCTTC
>NA|TRBV19|TRBD2|TRBJ2-1
CASSIGASGNEQFF
TGTGCCAGTAGTATAGGGGCTAGCGGAAATGAGCAGTTCTTC
>NA|TRBV19|NA|TRBJ1-1
CASSIGNRAFNTEAFF
TGTGCCAGTAGTATAGGGAACAGGGCCTTCAACACTGAAGCTTTCTTT
>NA|TRBV9|NA|TRBJ2-1
CASSVRPQGSYNEQFF
TGTGCCAGCAGCGTAAGGCCCCAGGGCTCCTACAATGAGCAGTTCTTC
>NA|TRBV5-1|TRBD2|TRBJ2-7
CASSPGGGAPEQYF
TGCGCCAGCAGCCCCGGGGGGGGAGCCCCCGAGCAGTACTTC
>NA|TRBV5-8|TRBD1|TRBJ1-5
CASSSHRGLSQPQHF
TGTGCCAGCAGCTCCCACAGGGGTTTGAGTCAGCCCCAGCATTTT
>NA|TRBV2|TRBD2|TRBJ2-7
CASSDLLAGTQYEQYF
TGTGCCAGCAGTGATTTACTAGCGGGGACACAATACGAGCAGTACTTC
>NA|TRBV5-4|NA|TRBJ1-2
CASSLMGNGYTF
TGTGCCAGCAGCTTGATGGGCAATGGCTACACCTTC
>NA|TRBV15|NA|TRBJ1-2
CATSRDRGNLGYTF
TGTGCCACCAGCAGAGATCGGGGAAATCTTGGCTACACCTTC
>NA|TRBV6-6|TRBD2|TRBJ2-7
CASSYPGGGYEQYF
TGTGCCAGCAGTTATCCGGGGGGTGGCTACGAGCAGTACTTC
>NA|TRBV7-9|TRBD1|TRBJ1-1
CASSGGQTIDEAFF
TGTGCCAGCAGCGGGGGACAGACGATAGATGAAGCTTTCTTT
>NA|TRBV7-9|NA|TRBJ2-7
CASSLSSTLYEQYF
TGTGCCAGCAGCTTATCCAGTACCCTCTACGAGCAGTACTTC